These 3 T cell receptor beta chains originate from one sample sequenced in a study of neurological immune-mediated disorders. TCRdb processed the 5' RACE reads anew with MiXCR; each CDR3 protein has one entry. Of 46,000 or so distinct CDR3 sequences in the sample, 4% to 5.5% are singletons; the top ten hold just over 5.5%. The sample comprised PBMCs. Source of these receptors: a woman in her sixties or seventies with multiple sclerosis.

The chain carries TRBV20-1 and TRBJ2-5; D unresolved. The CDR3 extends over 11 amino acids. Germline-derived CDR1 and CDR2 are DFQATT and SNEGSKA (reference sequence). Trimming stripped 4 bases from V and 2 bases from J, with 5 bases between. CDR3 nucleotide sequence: TGCAGTGCTATTCTTCAAGAGACCCAGTACTTC. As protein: CSAILQETQYF.

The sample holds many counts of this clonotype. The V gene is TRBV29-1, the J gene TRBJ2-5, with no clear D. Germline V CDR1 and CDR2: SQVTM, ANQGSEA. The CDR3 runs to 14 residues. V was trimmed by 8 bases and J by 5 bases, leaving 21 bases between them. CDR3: CSPRNLERWETQYF. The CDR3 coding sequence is TGCAGCCCTCGAAACTTGGAGAGATGGGAGACCCAGTACTTC.

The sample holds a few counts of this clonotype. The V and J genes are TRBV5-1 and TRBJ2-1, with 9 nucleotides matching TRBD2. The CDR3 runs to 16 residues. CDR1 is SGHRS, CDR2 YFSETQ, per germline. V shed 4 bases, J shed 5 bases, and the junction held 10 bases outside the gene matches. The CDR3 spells CASSRTSEYGHNEQFF. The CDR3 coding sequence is TGCGCCAGCAGCAGGACTAGCGAGTATGGACACAATGAGCAGTTCTTC.